These 21 T cell receptor beta chains share one sample of origin, sequenced in a study of CDR3 diversity in severe acne. MiXCR was run by TCRdb on the PCR reads, yielding one entry per CDR3 protein. The sample includes over 90,000 distinct CDR3 sequences, more than 45% of them seen just once. The sample taken for sequencing was blood. Every receptor here comes from a male donor with acne.

The V and J genes are TRBV20-1 and TRBJ1-2; D perhaps matches TRBD1 (6 bases). From germline, CDR1 is DFQATT and CDR2 SNEGSKA (reference sequence). The CDR3 has 11 amino acids. CDR3 sequence reads: CSYRQAYGYTF. In DNA form, the CDR3 reads TGCAGCTACAGACAGGCCTATGGCTACACCTTC.

V and J are TRBV7-9 and TRBJ1-5; weak D call: TRBD1 (5 bases). Germline V gene data show CDR1 as SEHNR and CDR2 as FQNEAQ (reference sequence). The CDR3 sequence is 14 residues long. V lost 8 bases and J 7 bases, leaving 18 bases between the germline ends. CDR3 in DNA: TGTGCCAGCCCTAAACGGGGGTTGGGGCAGCCCCAGCATTTT. It yields the protein CASPKRGLGQPQHF.

The chain joins TRBV2 to TRBJ2-7; 9 nucleotides line up with TRBD2. CDR3 length: 18 amino acids. Germline CDR1 SNHLY, CDR2 FYNNEI. V was pared by 5 bases and J by 4 bases, with 18 bases of the junction left unmatched. CDR3 sequence (DNA): TGTGCCAGCAGTCGGTTGCTCAACGGCGGGAGGGGCGTATACGAGCAGTACTTC. Its protein is CASSRLLNGGRGVYEQYF.

This clonotype appeared many times. The V and J genes are TRBV6-4 and TRBJ2-7; TRBD1 matches 7 bases. Germline V gene data show CDR1 as MRHNA and CDR2 as SNTAGT. Trimming took 2 bases from V and 3 from J; bases not matched to a gene: 7. The CDR3 length is 15 residues. DNA for the CDR3: TGTGCCAGCAGTGACCCGACAGGGTCCAACTACGAGCAGTACTTC. Protein: CASSDPTGSNYEQYF.

This clonotype was counted many times. The genes are TRBV25-1 and TRBJ1-1; D uncertain. Germline V gives CDR1 MGHDK, CDR2 SYGVNS. V lost 2 bases to trimming and J lost 1 base, with 11 bases between them. This CDR3 contains 15 residues. The DNA for the CDR3 is TGTGCCAGCAGTGAACATATGGGGAGGAACACTGAAGCTTTCTTT. Its translation is CASSEHMGRNTEAFF.

The gene calls are TRBV25-1 and TRBJ2-6; D unresolved. Germline V gene data show CDR1 as MGHDK and CDR2 as SYGVNS. This CDR3 spans 15 amino acids. Trimming pared 6 bases from V and 4 bases from J, leaving 13 bases between. CDR3 in DNA: TGTGCCAGCAGCCCCCCCGGCGCCGGGGCCAACGTCCTGACTTTC. Its protein product is CASSPPGAGANVLTF. The whole variable domain, filled in from reference TRBV25-1 and TRBJ2-6, reads EADIYQTPRYLVIGTGKKITLECSQTMGHDKMYWYQQDPGMELHLIHYSYGVNSTEKGDLSSESTVSRIRTEHFPLTLESARPSHTSQYLCASSPPGAGANVLTFGAGSRLTVL.

The chain combines TRBV2 with TRBJ1-1; D not resolved. CDR1 and CDR2 (germline): SNHLY, FYNNEI. V was pared by 8 bases and J by 0 bases, with 4 bases between. The CDR3 totals 11 residues. CDR3 nucleotide sequence: TGTGCCAGCCTGATGAACACTGAAGCTTTCTTT. It is translated as CASLMNTEAFF.

In its sample, this clonotype was seen many times. The J gene is TRBJ1-6, the V gene TRBV6-4; possibly TRBD1 for D (5 bases). The CDR3 length is 14 residues. Looked up from germline, CDR1 is MRHNA and CDR2 is SNTAGT. V lost 3 bases to trimming and J lost 9 bases, with 12 bases between them. CDR3 DNA: TGTGCCAGCAGTGAAACACAGGAGCGTTCACCCCTCCACTTT. It translates to CASSETQERSPLHF.

J is TRBJ2-5 and V is TRBV25-1, with a weak D call TRBD2 (6 bases). Per germline, CDR1 MGHDK and CDR2 SYGVNS. Trimming removed 5 bases from V and 7 bases from J, with 17 bases in between. The length of the CDR3 is 14 residues. The CDR3 sequence is CASSLSGTLATQYF. CDR3 sequence (DNA): TGTGCCAGCAGTTTATCGGGGACTCTTGCGACCCAGTACTTC.

This clonotype was counted many times. The chain links TRBV2 to TRBJ1-5; unclear D gene. Germline-derived CDR1 and CDR2 are SNHLY and FYNNEI. The CDR3 contains 14 residues. The V end was cut by 2 bases, the J end by 9 bases, with 14 bases between. The CDR3: CASSEFGSSGPQHF. The CDR3 DNA is TGTGCCAGCAGTGAATTTGGGTCCTCGGGGCCCCAGCATTTT. The full variable domain, its missing parts supplied by reference TRBV2 and TRBJ1-5, is EPEVTQTPSHQVTQMGQEVILRCVPISNHLYFYWYRQILGQKVEFLVSFYNNEISEKSEIFDDQFSVERPDGSNFTLKIRSTKLEDSAMYFCASSEFGSSGPQHFGDGTRLSIL.

The chain recombines TRBV25-1 with TRBJ1-1; D call uncertain. The CDR3 covers 11 residues. Germline lookup yields CDR1 MGHDK and CDR2 SYGVNS. With 8 bases removed from V and 1 base from J, the gap between germline ends came to 5 bases. In DNA form, the CDR3 reads TGTGCCAGCGGGAAGAACACTGAAGCTTTCTTT. Protein: CASGKNTEAFF.

This chain connects TRBV30 to TRBJ1-1; D is perhaps TRBD1 (6 bases). This CDR3 region has 13 residues. Germline CDR1 is GTSNPN and CDR2 is SVGIG (reference sequence). V lost 0 bases and J 3 bases, leaving 8 bases between the germline ends. The CDR3 sequence: CAWSVQGHTEAFF. The CDR3 coding sequence is TGTGCCTGGAGTGTGCAGGGGCACACTGAAGCTTTCTTT.

The chain couples TRBV3-1 to TRBJ1-1; D gene unclear. Germline V gene lookup returns CDR1 LGHDT and CDR2 YNNKEL (reference sequence). The CDR3 totals 16 residues. V gave up 3 bases and J gave up 5 bases, with 19 bases separating them. CDR3 region: CASSQDGWVVRTEAFF. In DNA form, the CDR3 reads TGTGCCAGCAGCCAGGACGGCTGGGTGGTGAGGACTGAAGCTTTCTTT.

The chain combines TRBV15 with TRBJ2-7; TRBD1 agrees at 9 bases. Unmatched junction bases numbered 3, after V lost 1 base and J lost 2 bases. CDR1 is LNHNV, CDR2 YYDKDF, per germline (reference sequence). This CDR3 is 15 amino acids long. The DNA for the CDR3 is TGTGCCACCAGCAGAGCGGGACAGGGCACCTACGAGCAGTACTTC. Protein: CATSRAGQGTYEQYF.

This clonotype was detected once. One end of the junction is discordant with germline, which a read error may explain. The V and J genes are TRBV27 and TRBJ1-2; 7 nucleotides agree with TRBD1. The CDR3 has 13 amino acids. Germline V gene sequence: CDR1 MNHEY, CDR2 SMNVEV (reference sequence). CDR3 in DNA: TGTGCCAACAGTCAAAACAGGGGTGTAGGCTACACCTTC. It is translated as CANSQNRGVGYTF.

V gene TRBV12-3 or TRBV12-4 combines with J gene TRBJ1-5; D perhaps matches TRBD1 (6 bases). Trimming took 5 bases from V and 4 from J, leaving 9 bases between them. This CDR3 contains 13 residues. This chain's CDR3 is CASSGQPNQPQHF. The CDR3 coding sequence is TGTGCCAGCAGTGGACAGCCGAATCAGCCCCAGCATTTT.

The chain joins TRBV20-1 to TRBJ2-1; TRBD2 might be the D (6 bases). This CDR3 region has 15 residues. The germline V and J ends were trimmed by 5 bases and 0 bases, with 14 bases remaining between them. Germline loops: CDR1 DFQATT, CDR2 SNEGSKA (reference sequence). The CDR3 here is CSAGAGGASYNEQFF. As DNA, the CDR3 is TGCAGTGCTGGGGCCGGGGGTGCCTCCTACAATGAGCAGTTCTTC.

The chain links TRBV20-1 to TRBJ2-7; 12 bases map to TRBD2. From germline, CDR1 is DFQATT and CDR2 SNEGSKA (reference sequence). The CDR3 length is 17 residues. Trimming removed 5 bases from V and 3 bases from J; junction bases left unmatched: 14. CDR3 sequence: CSAYDLAGGPPLYEQYF. The CDR3 DNA reads TGCAGTGCTTACGACCTAGCGGGAGGGCCACCCCTCTACGAGCAGTACTTC.

The rearrangement uses TRBV7-3 and TRBJ1-2, with D unclear. Germline V gene lookup returns CDR1 SGHTA and CDR2 FQGTGA. V lost 1 base and J lost 4, with 7 bases in between. This CDR3 comprises 13 residues. The CDR3 bases are TGTGCCAGCAGCTTAAACGGGGTCTATGGCTACACCTTC. It encodes CASSLNGVYGYTF.

The rearrangement links TRBV10-3 to TRBJ2-7, with D maybe TRBD2 (5 bases). V was trimmed by 4 bases and J by 1 base, leaving 14 bases between them. Germline-derived CDR1 and CDR2 are ENHRY and SYGVKD. The CDR3 extends over 15 amino acids. CDR3 protein: CAISARGWESYEQYF. The CDR3 DNA sequence: TGTGCCATCAGTGCCCGAGGGTGGGAGTCCTACGAGCAGTACTTC.

This clonotype was detected only once. The chain has TRBV24-1 and TRBJ1-2; 9 bases are shared with TRBD1. There are 15 residues in the CDR3. Germline V gives CDR1 KGHDR, CDR2 SFDVKD. V dropped 4 bases and J dropped 4; count of bases not matched to a gene: 6. DNA of the CDR3: TGTGCCACCAGTGACTACGGGACAGGGAGCTATGGCTACACCTTC. Its protein product is CATSDYGTGSYGYTF.